The present T cell receptor (beta chain) was sequenced within a study of blood T cell repertoires in COVID-19. The wider study: COVID-19 samples from acute and convalescent phases originated in the United States, Italy and Spain.

The V end lost 0 bases, the J end lost 7 bases, and 18 bases lay between the germline ends. The CDR3 is 15 residues long. Looked up from germline, CDR1 is GTSNPN and CDR2 is SVGIG (reference sequence). Original processing methods: Nucleated cell number was recorded as an estimate derived from reference gene primer amplification. Sequencing used immunoSEQ multiplex PCR; TCRdb keeps in-frame clones, though not all of them. The V and J calls and clone size were taken over from that table, and D and trimming were inferred from the DNA. The data hold 200,000 to 300,000 clones, with approximately 86% observed a single time.

Sequencing used peripheral blood. The chain links TRBV30 to TRBJ1-1, with D possibly matching TRBD1 (6 bases). This sequence originates from a man aged 30 to 39 with active or convalescent COVID-19. CDR3 sequence (DNA): TGTGCCTGGAGTGTACTTGGTCGGGGGGCGGTTGAAGCTTTCTTT. It translates to CAWSVLGRGAVEAFF.